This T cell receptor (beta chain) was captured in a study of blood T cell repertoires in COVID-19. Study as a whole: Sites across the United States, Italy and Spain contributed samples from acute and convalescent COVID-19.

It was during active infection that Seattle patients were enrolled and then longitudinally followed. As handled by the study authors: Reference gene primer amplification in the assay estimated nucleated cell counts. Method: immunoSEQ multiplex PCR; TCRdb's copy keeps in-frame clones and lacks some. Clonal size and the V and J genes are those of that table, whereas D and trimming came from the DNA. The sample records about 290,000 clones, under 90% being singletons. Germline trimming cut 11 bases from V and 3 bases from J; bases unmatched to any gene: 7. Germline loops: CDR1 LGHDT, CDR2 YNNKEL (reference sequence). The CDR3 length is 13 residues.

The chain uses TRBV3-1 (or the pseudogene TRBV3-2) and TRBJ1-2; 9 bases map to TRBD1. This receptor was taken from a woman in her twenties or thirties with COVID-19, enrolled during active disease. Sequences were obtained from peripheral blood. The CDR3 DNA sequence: TGTGCCTCCAACAGGGGGCGCGACTATGGCTACACCTTC. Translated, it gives CASNRGRDYGYTF.